This passage covers 20 T cell receptor beta chains from one sample sequenced in a study of cytomegalovirus exposure and HLA in healthy donors. Use of 60 Vbeta and 13 Jbeta primers characterized the PCR. Sequencing used immunoSEQ multiplex PCR; TCRdb keeps in-frame clones, though not all of them. The sample records some 240,000 clones, about nine tenths being singletons. The source material was PBMCs. Receptors originate from a girl aged 2 to 9 in good health and CMV-seronegative.

The chain is built from TRBV29-1 and TRBJ1-2, with D hard to call. V lost 6 bases, J lost 0 bases, and 5 bases lay in between. CDR3 length: 11 residues. Germline V lookup: CDR1 SQVTM, CDR2 ANQGSEA. CDR3 sequence: CSVNTNYGYTF. The CDR3 DNA reads TGCAGCGTGAACACTAACTATGGCTACACCTTC.

The genes are TRBV9 and TRBJ2-4; possible D gene TRBD2, 5 bases. This CDR3 has 15 residues. The V gene lost 4 bases and the J gene lost 2 bases, with 13 bases spanning the gap. Germline V CDR1 and CDR2: SGDLS, YYNGEE. The CDR3 DNA sequence: TGTGCCAGCAGCCCAGCGGTCGTCTCCAAAAACATTCAGTACTTC. This encodes CASSPAVVSKNIQYF.

This chain joins TRBV6-4 and TRBJ1-5, with D unclear. The V end was cut by 3 bases, the J end by 9 bases, with 12 bases between. Germline V lookup: CDR1 MRHNA, CDR2 SNTAGT. The CDR3 contains 13 residues. The CDR3 nucleotides are TGTGCCAGCAGTGATGGACCGGGGTTGCCCCAGCATTTT. It translates to CASSDGPGLPQHF.

V and J are TRBV2 and TRBJ2-7; 9 bases map to TRBD1. This CDR3 region has 15 residues. The V gene's germline CDR1 is SNHLY and CDR2 FYNNEI. Germline trimming cut 4 bases from V and 3 bases from J; bases unmatched to any gene: 7. This CDR3 is CASSVTGQGIYEQYF. The CDR3 bases are TGTGCCAGCAGTGTTACGGGACAGGGAATCTACGAGCAGTACTTC.

The chain uses TRBV5-1 and TRBJ2-6, with 7 bases that match TRBD1. J gave up 0 bases and V 4 bases, and 7 bases lay outside the gene matches. Looked up from germline, CDR1 is SGHRS and CDR2 is YFSETQ. CDR3 size: 17 residues. CDR3 in amino acids: CASSDGQVPSGANVLTF. CDR3 nucleotides: TGCGCCAGCAGCGACGGACAGGTTCCCTCTGGGGCCAACGTCCTGACTTTC.

The genes are TRBV13 and TRBJ2-2; 11 bases fit TRBD2. The CDR3 length is 15 residues. Germline values: CDR1 PRHDT, CDR2 FYEKMQ (reference sequence). V lost 5 bases, J lost 3 bases, and 2 bases stayed unmatched. The CDR3 DNA sequence: TGTGCCAGCAGCCAGGGACTAGCGGACACCGGGGAGCTGTTTTTT. It encodes CASSQGLADTGELFF.

In regard to this clone: The junction and the germline gene differ at one end; a read error may be behind it. The chain has TRBV10-2 and TRBJ1-1, with a tentative D call TRBD1 (6 bases). CDR3 length: 12 residues. Germline V gene data show CDR1 as WSHSY and CDR2 as SAAADI. CDR3 DNA: TGCGCCAGCAGTGAGCCATCAGGACAGCGAAACTTT. This codes for CASSEPSGQRNF.

The chain joins TRBV30 to TRBJ2-1; 10 bases fit TRBD2. With V trimmed by 2 bases and J by 9 bases, 7 bases remained unmatched. Germline CDR1 and CDR2: GTSNPN and SVGIG (reference sequence). This CDR3 comprises 14 residues. CDR3 region: CAWSRASGSIEQFF. Here the CDR3 DNA reads TGTGCCTGGAGTAGGGCTAGCGGGAGCATTGAGCAGTTCTTC.

Of note for this clone: A read error may produce the germline difference seen at one junction end. The chain uses TRBV7-7 and TRBJ2-1; D is possibly TRBD1 (7 bases). CDR1 and CDR2 (germline): SSHAT, FNYEAQ (reference sequence). This CDR3 is built from 19 residues. The chain's CDR3 is CASSSLIADPGTAGDEQFF. CDR3 bases: TGTGCTAGCAGCTCCCTTATAGCAGATCCCGGGACAGCGGGCGATGAGCAGTTCTTC.

The chain is built from TRBV7-3 and TRBJ2-2; 7 nucleotides match TRBD2. CDR1 is SGHTA, CDR2 FQGTGA, per germline. The ends lost 5 bases at V and 2 bases at J; junction bases unmatched: 14. The CDR3 has 18 amino acids. CDR3 sequence (DNA): TGTGCCAGCAGCCCTGCGAAGGAGCGGGGCTTTAACACCGGGGAGCTGTTTTTT. Protein product: CASSPAKERGFNTGELFF.

This clone was recorded only once. The chain uses TRBV5-6 and TRBJ2-2; 8 nucleotides line up with TRBD2. The CDR3 runs 18 residues. Per the germline V gene, CDR1 is SGHDT and CDR2 is YYEEEE. With 4 bases clipped from V and 5 bases from J, the junction kept 16 bases outside the gene matches. CDR3 nucleotide sequence: TGTGCCAGCAGCGGCGGACGAGCGGGAGCGCCGGGGACCGGGGAGCTGTTTTTT. As protein: CASSGGRAGAPGTGELFF.

The V call is TRBV6-5, the J call TRBJ2-3, with TRBD2 matching over 8 bases. The CDR3 totals 15 residues. Per the germline V gene, CDR1 is MNHEY and CDR2 is SVGAGI. The junction had 10 bases not matched to a gene; V was cut back by 6 bases and J by 5 bases. The CDR3 DNA reads as TGTGCCAGCAGCCCCGGGACTAGTGTGGTAGATACGCAGTATTTT. Residues: CASSPGTSVVDTQYF.

Only a few counts were recorded for this clone. This chain uses TRBV27 with TRBJ2-7; TRBD1 matches at 7 bases. CDR1 is MNHEY, CDR2 SMNVEV, per germline (reference sequence). This CDR3 has 14 amino acids. J was trimmed by 1 base and V by 1 base; bases with no gene match: 1. CDR3 bases: TGTGCCAGCAGTTTATGGGGACAGTCCTACGAGCAGTACTTC. This sequence encodes CASSLWGQSYEQYF.

V and J are TRBV6-1 and TRBJ2-7; D is undetermined. CDR3 length equals 11 residues. The germline V and J ends were trimmed by 1 base and 10 bases, with 8 bases remaining between them. Per germline, CDR1 MNHNS and CDR2 SASEGT. CDR3 DNA: TGTGCCAGCAGTGAAGGGGCGAGACAGTACTTC. This translates into CASSEGARQYF.

The chain couples TRBV5-6 to TRBJ1-2; no clear D gene. The CDR3 is 14 amino acids. CDR1 SGHDT and CDR2 YYEEEE come from the germline V gene. The ends were cut back, 0 bases at V and 4 bases at J, with 10 bases in the middle. The CDR3 DNA follows: TGTGCCAGCAGCTTGGTGAGGAGAGTCTATGGCTACACCTTC. It yields the protein CASSLVRRVYGYTF.

CDR3 protein: CASRRQGGNEQYF. CDR3 DNA: TGTGCCAGCAGACGACAGGGGGGGAACGAGCAGTACTTC. J is TRBJ2-7 and V is TRBV6-5, with 9 bases identical to TRBD1. Germline CDR1 reads MNHEY; CDR2 reads SVGAGI. With 6 bases clipped from V and 5 bases from J, the junction kept 5 bases outside the gene matches. There are 13 residues in the CDR3.

This chain links TRBV10-3 with TRBJ2-1, with 9 bases identical to TRBD2. The CDR3 is 17 amino acids. V dropped 3 bases and J dropped 7; count of bases not matched to a gene: 13. Germline V lookup: CDR1 ENHRY, CDR2 SYGVKD. The CDR3 DNA reads as TGTGCCATCAGTGAAACGATGGGACTAGCTGTCGAAAATGAGCAGTTCTTC. Translating it yields CAISETMGLAVENEQFF.

The chain links TRBV7-9 to TRBJ1-1; 8 positions match TRBD1. Per germline, CDR1 SEHNR and CDR2 FQNEAQ (reference sequence). The CDR3 covers 17 residues. J lost 0 bases, V lost 2 bases, and 8 bases had no gene match. The CDR3 protein is CASSLQGATPMNTEAFF. CDR3 in DNA: TGTGCCAGCAGCTTACAGGGGGCGACCCCGATGAACACTGAAGCTTTCTTT. Looking up the rest from reference TRBV7-9 and TRBJ1-1 gives the full variable domain: DTGVSQNPRHKITKRGQNVTFRCDPISEHNRLYWYRQTLGQGPEFLTYFQNEAQLEKSRLLSDRFSAERPKGSFSTLEIQRTEQGDSAMYLCASSLQGATPMNTEAFFGQGTRLTVV.

V gene TRBV2 combines with J gene TRBJ1-6; 9 bases line up with TRBD1. With 4 bases clipped from V and 7 bases from J, the junction kept 5 bases outside the gene matches. The germline CDR1 and CDR2 sequences are SNHLY and FYNNEI. CDR3 length equals 15 residues. The CDR3 region is CASSVSTGGNSPLHF. CDR3 nucleotides: TGTGCCAGCAGTGTTTCGACAGGGGGGAATTCACCCCTCCACTTT.

The gene calls are TRBV10-2 and TRBJ1-2, with 7 bases matching TRBD1. The germline gives CDR1 WSHSY, CDR2 SAAADI. V was clipped by 6 bases and J by 5 bases; unmatched bases: 15. The CDR3 loop spans 16 amino acids. The CDR3 region is CASRPIMSETGYGYTF. The DNA of the CDR3 is TGCGCCAGCAGACCAATTATGAGTGAGACAGGGTATGGCTACACCTTC.